The source of this TCR beta chain is a study of response to subunit inactivated influenza vaccine. Whole-study findings and limits: The authors suggested that few new T cells are recruited per seasonal influenza vaccination.

TCRdb called the RT-PCR reads again in MiXCR, with one record for every CDR3 protein. Of around 650,000 distinct CDR3 sequences listed, less than 20% are singletons. As for this clonotype: The antigen remains unidentified.

Germline V gives CDR1 SGDLS, CDR2 YYNGEE. CDR3 length: 19 amino acids. V trimming: 4 bases; J trimming: 1 base; junction bases outside the gene matches: 12. The TCR sequence derives from a man aged 50 to 59 who received an inactivated influenza vaccine. This chain joins TRBV9 and TRBJ2-7, with 15 bases fitting TRBD2. The starting material was PBMCs from blood, obtained 11 to 12 days after vaccination. CDR3 nucleotide sequence: TGTGCCAGCAGCCCCGGGACTAGCGGGAGGATAAAGGGATCCTACGAGCAGTACTTC. Its protein product is CASSPGTSGRIKGSYEQYF.